This T cell receptor beta chain was found in a study of cytomegalovirus exposure and HLA in healthy donors. Study-level points and caveats: TRBV6-2, TRBV6-3 and some other V segments were unresolvable in 87-base-pair reads.

The CDR3 is made up of 14 amino acids. V dropped 0 bases and J dropped 6 bases, with 12 bases sitting between them. CDR1 SGHNT and CDR2 YYREEE come from the germline V gene (reference sequence). This PCR relied on a set of 60 Vbeta primers and 13 Jbeta primers. TCRdb's copy holds only in-frame clones and misses some; the assay was immunoSEQ multiplex PCR. The sample has under 200,000 clones; roughly 84% are singletons. A note on this clone: Its antigen is not known.

The sequence was obtained from a boy between 10 and 17 years old in good health and CMV-seronegative. The J gene is TRBJ1-1, the V gene TRBV5-4; D is uncertain. Sequenced material: PBMCs. CDR3 amino acids: CASSLVGEGPEAFF. The CDR3 DNA follows: TGTGCCAGCAGCTTGGTCGGGGAAGGGCCTGAAGCTTTCTTT.